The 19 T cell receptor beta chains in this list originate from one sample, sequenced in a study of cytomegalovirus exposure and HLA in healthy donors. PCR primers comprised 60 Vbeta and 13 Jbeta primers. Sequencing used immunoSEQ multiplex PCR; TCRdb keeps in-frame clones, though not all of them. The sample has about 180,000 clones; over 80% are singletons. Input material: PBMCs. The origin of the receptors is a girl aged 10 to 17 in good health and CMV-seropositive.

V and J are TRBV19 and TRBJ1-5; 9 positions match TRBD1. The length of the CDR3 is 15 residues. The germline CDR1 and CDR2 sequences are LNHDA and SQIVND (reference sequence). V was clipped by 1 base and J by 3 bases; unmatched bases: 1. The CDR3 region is CASSIGQGVNQPQHF. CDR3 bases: TGTGCCAGTAGTATAGGACAGGGGGTCAATCAGCCCCAGCATTTT.

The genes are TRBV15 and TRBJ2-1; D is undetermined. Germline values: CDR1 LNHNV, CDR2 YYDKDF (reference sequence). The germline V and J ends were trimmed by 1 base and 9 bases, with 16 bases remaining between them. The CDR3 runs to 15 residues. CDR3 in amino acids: CATSRVALAEGEQFF. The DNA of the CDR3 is TGTGCCACCAGCAGAGTGGCACTCGCGGAAGGTGAGCAGTTCTTC.

CDR3 DNA sequence: TGTGCCAGCAGCTTGCAACAGGGGGGTAGTTACGAGCAGTACTTC. Protein product: CASSLQQGGSYEQYF. The rearrangement links TRBV7-3 to TRBJ2-5, with 8 bases that match TRBD1. The J call could be wrong; TRBJ2-7 is a better fit for the DNA end. CDR1 and CDR2 from the germline V gene are SGHTA and FQGTGA. The CDR3 runs 15 residues.

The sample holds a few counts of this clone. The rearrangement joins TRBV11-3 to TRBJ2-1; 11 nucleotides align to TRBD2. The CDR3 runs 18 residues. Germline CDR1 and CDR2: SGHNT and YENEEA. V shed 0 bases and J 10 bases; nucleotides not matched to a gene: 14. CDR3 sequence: CASSLDQAGSGRAGEQFF. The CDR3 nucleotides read TGTGCCAGCAGCTTAGATCAGGCGGGTAGCGGGAGGGCCGGGGAGCAGTTCTTC. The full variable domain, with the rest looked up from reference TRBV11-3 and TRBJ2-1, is EAGVVQSPRYKIIEKKQPVAFWCNPISGHNTLYWYLQNLGQGPELLIRYENEEAVDDSQLPKDRFSAERLKGVDSTLKIQPAELGDSAVYLCASSLDQAGSGRAGEQFFGPGTRLTVL.

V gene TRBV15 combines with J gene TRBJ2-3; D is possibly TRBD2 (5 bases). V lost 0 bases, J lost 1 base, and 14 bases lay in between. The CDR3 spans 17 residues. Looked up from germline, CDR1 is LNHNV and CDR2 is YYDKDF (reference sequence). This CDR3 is CATSRDYRSGGTDTQYF. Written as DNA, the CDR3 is TGTGCCACCAGCAGAGATTATAGGAGCGGAGGCACAGATACGCAGTATTTT.

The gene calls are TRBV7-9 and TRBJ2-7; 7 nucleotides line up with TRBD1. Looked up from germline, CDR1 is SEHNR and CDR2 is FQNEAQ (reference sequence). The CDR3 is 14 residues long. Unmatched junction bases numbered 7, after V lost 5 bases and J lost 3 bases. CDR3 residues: CASSPPTGHYEQYF. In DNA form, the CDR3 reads TGTGCCAGCAGCCCCCCGACAGGGCACTACGAGCAGTACTTC.

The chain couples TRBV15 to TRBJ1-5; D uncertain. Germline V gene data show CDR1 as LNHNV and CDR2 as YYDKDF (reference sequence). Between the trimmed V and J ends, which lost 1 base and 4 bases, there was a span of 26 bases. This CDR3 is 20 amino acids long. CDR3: CATSRVRGLNDRYRNQPQHF. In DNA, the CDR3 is TGTGCCACCAGCAGAGTTCGAGGTTTGAACGACCGATATAGAAATCAGCCCCAGCATTTT.

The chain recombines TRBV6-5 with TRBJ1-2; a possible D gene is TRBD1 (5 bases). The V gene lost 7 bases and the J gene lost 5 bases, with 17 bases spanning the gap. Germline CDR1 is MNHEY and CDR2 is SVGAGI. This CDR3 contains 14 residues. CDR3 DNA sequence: TGTGCCAGCACCCCAGGGACTTTCGGATATGGCTACACCTTC. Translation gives CASTPGTFGYGYTF.

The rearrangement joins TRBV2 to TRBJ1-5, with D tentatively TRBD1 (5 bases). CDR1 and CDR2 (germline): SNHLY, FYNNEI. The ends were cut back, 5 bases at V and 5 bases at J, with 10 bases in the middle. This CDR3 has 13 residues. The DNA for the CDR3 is TGTGCCAGCAGTCCGGGGGGGGATCAGCCCCAGCATTTT. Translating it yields CASSPGGDQPQHF.

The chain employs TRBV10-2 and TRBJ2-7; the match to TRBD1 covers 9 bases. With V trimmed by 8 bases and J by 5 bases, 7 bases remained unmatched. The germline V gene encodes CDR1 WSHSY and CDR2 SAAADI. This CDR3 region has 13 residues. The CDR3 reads CASARDRVHEQYF. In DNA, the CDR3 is TGCGCCAGCGCCCGGGACAGGGTCCACGAGCAGTACTTC.

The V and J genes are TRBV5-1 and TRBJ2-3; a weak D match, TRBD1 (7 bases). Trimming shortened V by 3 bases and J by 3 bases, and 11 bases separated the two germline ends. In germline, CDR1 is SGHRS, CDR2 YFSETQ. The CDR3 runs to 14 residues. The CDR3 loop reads CASSSQGGTDTQYF. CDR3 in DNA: TGCGCCAGCAGCTCCCAGGGGGGTACAGATACGCAGTATTTT. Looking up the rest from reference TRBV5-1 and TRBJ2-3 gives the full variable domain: KAGVTQTPRYLIKTRGQQVTLSCSPISGHRSVSWYQQTPGQGLQFLFEYFSETQRNKGNFPGRFSGRQFSNSRSEMNVSTLELGDSALYLCASSSQGGTDTQYFGPGTRLTVL.

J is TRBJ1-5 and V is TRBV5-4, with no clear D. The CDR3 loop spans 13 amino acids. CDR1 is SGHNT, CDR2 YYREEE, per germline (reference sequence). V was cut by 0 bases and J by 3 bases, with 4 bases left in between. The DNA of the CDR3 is TGTGCCAGCAGCTTGGACATCAATCAGCCCCAGCATTTT. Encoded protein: CASSLDINQPQHF. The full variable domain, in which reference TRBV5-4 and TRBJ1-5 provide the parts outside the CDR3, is ETGVTQSPTHLIKTRGQQVTLRCSSQSGHNTVSWYQQALGQGPQFIFQYYREEENGRGNFPPRFSGLQFPNYSSELNVNALELDDSALYLCASSLDINQPQHFGDGTRLSIL.

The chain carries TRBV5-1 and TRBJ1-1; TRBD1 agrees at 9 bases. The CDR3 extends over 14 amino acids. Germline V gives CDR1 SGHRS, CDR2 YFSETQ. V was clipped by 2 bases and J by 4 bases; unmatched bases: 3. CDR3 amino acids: CASSLGTGSTEAFF. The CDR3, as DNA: TGCGCCAGCAGCTTAGGGACAGGGTCCACTGAAGCTTTCTTT. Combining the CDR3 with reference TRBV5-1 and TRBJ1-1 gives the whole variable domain KAGVTQTPRYLIKTRGQQVTLSCSPISGHRSVSWYQQTPGQGLQFLFEYFSETQRNKGNFPGRFSGRQFSNSRSEMNVSTLELGDSALYLCASSLGTGSTEAFFGQGTRLTVV.

The DNA for the CDR3 is TGTGCCAGCAGTGAGACGGAGGCAGGCCAAGAGACCCAGTACTTC. It translates to CASSETEAGQETQYF. V and J are TRBV2 and TRBJ2-5; a possible D gene is TRBD2 (5 bases). Germline lookup yields CDR1 SNHLY and CDR2 FYNNEI. CDR3 length: 15 residues. The V end was cut by 3 bases, the J end by 1 base, with 12 bases between.

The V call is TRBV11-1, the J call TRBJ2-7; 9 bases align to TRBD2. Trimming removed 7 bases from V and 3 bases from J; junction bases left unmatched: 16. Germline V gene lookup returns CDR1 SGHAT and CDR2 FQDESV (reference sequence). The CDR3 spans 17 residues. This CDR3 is CASTPGVSGGYSYEQYF. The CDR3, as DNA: TGTGCCAGCACCCCGGGAGTTAGCGGGGGTTACAGCTACGAGCAGTACTTC.

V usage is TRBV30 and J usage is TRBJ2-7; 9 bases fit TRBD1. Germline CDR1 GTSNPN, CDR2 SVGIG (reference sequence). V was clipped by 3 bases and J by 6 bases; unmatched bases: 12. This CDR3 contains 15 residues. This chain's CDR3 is CAWRHRTGATGEQYF. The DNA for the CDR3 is TGTGCCTGGAGACATAGGACAGGGGCAACGGGCGAGCAGTACTTC.

The CDR3 DNA follows: TGCGCCAGCAGATGGGGGACAGGGGGTACTGAAGCTTTCTTT. Translation: CASRWGTGGTEAFF. The chain recombines TRBV10-2 with TRBJ1-1; TRBD1 matches 11 bases. The CDR3 is 14 amino acids. J was trimmed by 5 bases and V by 6 bases; bases with no gene match: 5. CDR1 is WSHSY and CDR2 is SAAADI in the germline V gene.

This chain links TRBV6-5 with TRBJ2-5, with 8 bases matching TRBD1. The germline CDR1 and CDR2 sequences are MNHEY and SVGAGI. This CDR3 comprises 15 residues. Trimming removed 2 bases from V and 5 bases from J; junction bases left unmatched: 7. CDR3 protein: CASSYGQGARETQYF. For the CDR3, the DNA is TGTGCCAGCAGTTACGGCCAGGGGGCGCGGGAGACCCAGTACTTC.

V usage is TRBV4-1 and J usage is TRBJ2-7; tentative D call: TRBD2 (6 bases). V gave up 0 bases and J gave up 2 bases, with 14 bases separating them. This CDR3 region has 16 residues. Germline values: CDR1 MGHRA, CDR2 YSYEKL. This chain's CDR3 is CASSQDPGEATYEQYF. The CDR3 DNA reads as TGCGCCAGCAGCCAAGATCCGGGGGAGGCTACCTACGAGCAGTACTTC.